These 29 T cell receptor beta chains share one sample of origin, sequenced in a study of glioma-infiltrating T cells. TCR alpha and beta CDR3 regions were amplified from RNA using iRepertoire nested multiplex PCR. TCRdb reanalysed the multiplex PCR reads using MiXCR and keeps one entry per CDR3 protein. The sample has approximately 20,000 distinct CDR3 sequences, approximately 23% seen once. Sequenced sample: glioma tissue, nonneoplastic brain tissue, or PBMCs (not recorded which). These TCRs come from a human donor with low-grade glioma or glioblastoma, undergoing nonglioma brain surgery, or in good health (not recorded which).

Notes on this clonotype: This sequence may be a read error, since a much larger clone differs from it by one base. This chain links TRBV10-3 with TRBJ2-3; no clear D. The CDR3 is 15 residues long. CDR1 and CDR2 (germline): ENHRY, SYGVKD. Trimming stripped 7 bases from V and 2 bases from J, with 16 bases between. In nucleotides, the CDR3 is TGTGCCATCATCGGCACGACGGAACTCACAGATACGCAGTATTTT. Its translation is CAIIGTTELTDTQYF.

This clonotype was detected only once. The V and J genes are TRBV6-6 and TRBJ2-1, with TRBD2 matching 13 bases. The junction had 6 bases not matched to a gene; V was cut back by 4 bases and J by 9 bases. The CDR3 is made up of 15 amino acids. Germline V gives CDR1 MNHNY, CDR2 SVGAGI (reference sequence). CDR3 residues: CASSSYGTSGVEQFF. Here the CDR3 DNA reads TGTGCCAGCAGTTCCTATGGGACTAGCGGGGTTGAGCAGTTCTTC.

In its sample, this clonotype was seen many times. The chain is built from TRBV7-2 and TRBJ2-3; 9 nucleotides align to TRBD1. Germline assignment: CDR1 SGHTA and CDR2 FQGNSA. This CDR3 has 15 residues. Trimming took 4 bases from V and 0 from J; bases not matched to a gene: 2. CDR3 in amino acids: CASSSQGASTDTQYF. The CDR3 bases are TGTGCCAGCAGCTCACAGGGGGCTAGCACAGATACGCAGTATTTT.

The chain is built from TRBV7-2 and TRBJ2-3, with no clear D. V was cut by 5 bases and J by 1 base, with 13 bases left in between. Germline lookup yields CDR1 SGHTA and CDR2 FQGNSA. The CDR3 runs 15 residues. CDR3 sequence (DNA): TGTGCCAGCAGCCCTTCTTATCAGGGCACAGATACGCAGTATTTT. Its translation is CASSPSYQGTDTQYF.

This clonotype was counted at least ten times. This chain joins TRBV7-2 and TRBJ2-3, with TRBD2 identical over 8 bases. With V trimmed by 5 bases and J by 2 bases, 3 bases remained unmatched. The germline V gene has CDR1 SGHTA and CDR2 FQGNSA. The CDR3 runs 14 residues. The CDR3, as DNA: TGTGCCAGCAGCCAGCGGGGGCACACAGATACGCAGTATTTT. Amino acid sequence: CASSQRGHTDTQYF.

The genes are TRBV7-3 and TRBJ1-2; D ambiguous. The CDR3 spans 13 residues. Deletions cut 2 bases from V and 9 bases from J, with 13 bases between. In germline, CDR1 is SGHTA, CDR2 FQGTGA. The CDR3 is CASSLDPRGRYTF. Written as DNA, the CDR3 is TGTGCCAGCAGCTTAGACCCCCGGGGTCGCTACACCTTC. Together with reference TRBV7-3 and TRBJ1-2, the CDR3 gives the full variable domain: GAGVSQTPSNKVTEKGKYVELRCDPISGHTALYWYRQSLGQGPEFLIYFQGTGAADDSGLPNDRFFAVRPEGSVSTLKIQRTERGDSAVYLCASSLDPRGRYTFGSGTRLTVV.

The sample holds many counts of this clonotype. The chain recombines TRBV20-1 with TRBJ1-1; D gene ambiguous. This CDR3 has 17 residues. In germline, CDR1 is DFQATT, CDR2 SNEGSKA (reference sequence). Trimming pared 0 bases from V and 0 bases from J, leaving 17 bases between. CDR3 nucleotides: TGCAGTGCTAGAGACCCCCTAAAAATCTTAATGAACACTGAAGCTTTCTTT. It encodes CSARDPLKILMNTEAFF.

For this clonotype: This clone may be a read error of a much larger clone one base away. Because the CDR3 is missing its conserved closing phenylalanine or tryptophan, this is likely a read error. The DNA is left out, because the CDR3 cannot be placed on it with certainty; the CDR3 is given as TCRdb lists it. The chain carries TRBV28 and TRBJ2-7. A total of 11 residues make up the CDR3, ends included. CDR1 and CDR2 (germline): MDHEN, SYDVKM. CDR3 region: CASSLGVAISL.

This rearrangement joins TRBV4-1 to TRBJ2-7; the D gene is possibly TRBD2 (6 bases). In germline, CDR1 is MGHRA, CDR2 YSYEKL. This CDR3 spans 16 amino acids. V lost 4 bases to trimming and J lost 0 bases, with 16 bases between them. The CDR3 protein is CASSPRLGAFSYEQYF. For the CDR3, the DNA is TGCGCCAGCAGCCCACGACTAGGGGCCTTCTCCTACGAGCAGTACTTC.

Many counts were recorded for this clonotype. The chain carries TRBV20-1 and TRBJ2-7, with D possibly called TRBD1 or TRBD2 (5 bases each). V was shortened by 6 bases and J by 0 bases, with 9 bases between the two germline ends. The length of the CDR3 is 12 residues. CDR1 and CDR2 from the germline V gene are DFQATT and SNEGSKA (reference sequence). CDR3 amino acids: CSARDRSYEQYF. The CDR3 coding sequence is TGCAGTGCAAGGGACCGCTCCTACGAGCAGTACTTC.

This clonotype showed up just a few times. The chain links TRBV6-6 to TRBJ2-7; D gene uncertain. The germline gives CDR1 MNHNY, CDR2 SVGAGI (reference sequence). V lost 0 bases to trimming and J lost 7 bases, with 10 bases between them. This CDR3 has 13 residues. CDR3 DNA: TGTGCCAGCAGTTACTCCTTTGGGTGGGAGCAGTACTTC. This gives the protein CASSYSFGWEQYF.

This clonotype was recorded at least ten times. CDR3 nucleotides: TGCAGTGCTAGGCCTGGATCCTCTGGAAACACCATATATTTT. Translated, it gives CSARPGSSGNTIYF. This rearrangement joins TRBV20-1 to TRBJ1-3; D gene uncertain. CDR3 length equals 14 residues. The V gene's germline CDR1 is DFQATT and CDR2 SNEGSKA (reference sequence). V lost 3 bases to trimming and J lost 0 bases, with 9 bases between them.

This clonotype was observed a handful of times. One junction end disagrees with the germline gene, perhaps due to a read error. V gene TRBV6-1 combines with J gene TRBJ2-7; 7 bases are shared with TRBD2. The CDR3 sequence is 13 residues long. Looked up from germline, CDR1 is MNHNS and CDR2 is SASEGT. The CDR3 nucleotides read TGCGCCAGCAGTGTGGGGGGGGCCTACGAGCAGTACTTC. Translating it yields CASSVGGAYEQYF.

A few counts support this clonotype. The chain has TRBV19 and TRBJ2-3; weak D call: TRBD1 (5 bases). V was shortened by 6 bases and J by 6 bases, with 10 bases between the two germline ends. The CDR3 runs 12 residues. Germline V gene data show CDR1 as LNHDA and CDR2 as SQIVND (reference sequence). CDR3 protein: CASSAGHDTQYF. The CDR3 nucleotides are TGTGCCAGTAGCGCAGGGCACGATACGCAGTATTTT.

By proportion, this clonotype is medium-sized. This rearrangement joins TRBV20-1 to TRBJ2-3, with 11 bases matching TRBD2. The germline V gene encodes CDR1 DFQATT and CDR2 SNEGSKA (reference sequence). Trimming cost V 0 bases and J 6 bases; bases outside gene matches: 2. The CDR3 has 14 amino acids. CDR3 in amino acids: CSARDSGGDDTQYF. The DNA of the CDR3 is TGCAGTGCTAGAGATAGCGGGGGGGACGATACGCAGTATTTT.

This clonotype occurred many times. It may be a read error: a sequence one base away is much more abundant. The rearrangement uses TRBV20-1 and TRBJ1-2; unclear D gene. Germline lookup yields CDR1 DFQATT and CDR2 SNEGSKA (reference sequence). Trimming stripped 0 bases from V and 2 bases from J, with 10 bases between. CDR3 length: 14 amino acids. The CDR3 DNA is TGCAGTGCTAGAGATTTAACAAGGAACTATGGCTACACCTTC. Its translation: CSARDLTRNYGYTF.

The rearrangement links TRBV4-2 to TRBJ1-3; D uncertain. The V and J ends lost 4 bases and 3 bases respectively, with 16 bases between them. This CDR3 is built from 16 residues. The germline gives CDR1 LGHNA, CDR2 YNFKEQ. The CDR3 DNA follows: TGTGCCAGCAGCCCACTCGAAGGGCTTAATGGAAACACCATATATTTT. It encodes CASSPLEGLNGNTIYF.

The rearrangement joins TRBV7-2 to TRBJ1-2; a weak D match, TRBD1 (5 bases). The CDR3 has 17 amino acids. Germline CDR1 SGHTA, CDR2 FQGNSA. Trimming removed 8 bases at V and 6 bases at J, with 28 bases between. CDR3 sequence: CASGTPAFGGGKNGYTF. The CDR3 DNA is TGTGCCAGCGGAACCCCGGCGTTCGGGGGGGGGAAGAATGGCTACACCTTC. Full variable domain (remainder filled in from reference TRBV7-2 and TRBJ1-2): GAGVSQSPSNKVTEKGKDVELRCDPISGHTALYWYRQSLGQGLEFLIYFQGNSAPDKSGLPSDRFSAERTGGSVSTLTIQRTQQEDSAVYLCASGTPAFGGGKNGYTFGSGTRLTVV.

The genes are TRBV10-3 and TRBJ2-3; either TRBD1 or TRBD2 may fit D (5 bases each). Germline CDR1 and CDR2: ENHRY and SYGVKD. The CDR3 contains 19 residues. Trimming took off 4 bases at V and 0 bases at J, with 23 bases between the two ends. CDR3: CAISAAGTESLFSTDTQYF. Written as DNA, the CDR3 is TGTGCCATCAGTGCTGCAGGGACCGAGAGCCTCTTTAGCACAGATACGCAGTATTTT.

This clonotype was picked up many times. The chain carries TRBV20-1 and TRBJ1-3; unclear D gene. This CDR3 region has 14 residues. V lost 5 bases and J lost 4, with 15 bases in between. From germline, CDR1 is DFQATT and CDR2 SNEGSKA (reference sequence). CDR3 nucleotide sequence: TGCAGTGCTTCGTATCTTGGTATAGGAAACACCATATATTTT. The encoded protein is CSASYLGIGNTIYF.

Comments on this clonotype: The junction departs from the called germline gene at one end, perhaps through a read error. The CDR3, as DNA: TGTACCAGCGGGGGAGCACAGGGACAAGAGACCCAGTTCTTC. This codes for CTSGGAQGQETQFF. This sequence joins TRBV6-2 or TRBV6-3 and TRBJ2-1; TRBD2 matches 8 bases. Germline V lookup: CDR1 MNHEY, CDR2 SVGEGT. The CDR3 has 14 amino acids.

The chain links TRBV28 to TRBJ2-1; no clear D. Germline CDR1 MDHEN, CDR2 SYDVKM. Trimming took off 6 bases at V and 8 bases at J, with 17 bases between the two ends. The CDR3 extends over 14 amino acids. The CDR3 nucleotides are TGTGCCAGCAGCGCTAGGATGGGATCCTATGAGCAGTTCTTC. It is translated as CASSARMGSYEQFF.

As to this clonotype: It may be a read error: a sequence one base away is much more abundant. The chain uses TRBV6-2 or TRBV6-3 and TRBJ2-5; maybe TRBD2 (7 bases). The CDR3 extends over 15 amino acids. Germline V gene lookup returns CDR1 MNHEY and CDR2 SVGEGT. The CDR3 loop is CASSSGGRIQGTQYF. Here the CDR3 DNA reads TGTGCCAGCAGTTCCGGGGGGCGAATTCAAGGGACCCAGTACTTC.

This clonotype came up many times. The gene calls are TRBV6-1 and TRBJ1-6, with 9 positions matching TRBD1. The CDR3 has 15 residues. Germline-derived CDR1 and CDR2 are MNHNS and SASEGT. Trimming took 6 bases from V and 9 from J; bases not matched to a gene: 9. The CDR3 sequence: CASREQGAYVSPLHF. The DNA of the CDR3 is TGTGCCAGCAGGGAACAGGGGGCCTACGTTTCACCCCTCCACTTT.

In the case of this clonotype: A much larger clone lies a single base off, so this may be a read error. This sequence joins TRBV2 and TRBJ2-3; the D gene is possibly TRBD1 (6 bases). Trimming pared 7 bases from V and 5 bases from J, leaving 16 bases between. CDR3 length: 14 amino acids. The germline gives CDR1 SNHLY, CDR2 FYNNEI. CDR3 nucleotides: TGTGCCAGCACCGCCGGGACATGGGGAGATACGCAGTATTTT. This gives the protein CASTAGTWGDTQYF.

This clonotype was seen only a few times. It may be a read error: a sequence one base away is much more abundant. This chain links TRBV20-1 with TRBJ2-3; 7 positions match TRBD2. CDR1 and CDR2 from the germline V gene are DFQATT and SNEGSKA (reference sequence). This CDR3 has 14 residues. The CDR3 nucleotides are TGCAGTGCTAGAGCCAGCGGGGCTTTAGATGCGCAGTATTTT. It specifies CSARASGALDAQYF.

This chain uses TRBV12-5 with TRBJ1-6; tentatively, D is TRBD1 (6 bases). CDR3 length: 13 amino acids. The V and J ends lost 6 bases and 9 bases respectively, with 12 bases between them. The germline V gene encodes CDR1 LGHNT and CDR2 FRNRAP. CDR3 residues: CASGEQGSSPLHF. For the CDR3, the DNA is TGTGCTAGTGGGGAACAGGGTAGTTCACCCCTCCACTTT.

In this sample, this clonotype turned up many times. The genes are TRBV20-1 and TRBJ2-7; the D gene is possibly TRBD2 (6 bases). V lost 3 bases to trimming and J lost 5 bases, with 11 bases between them. Germline V CDR1 and CDR2: DFQATT, SNEGSKA (reference sequence). The length of the CDR3 is 12 residues. In DNA form, the CDR3 reads TGCAGTGCTAGTCTTGGGGGGAACGAGCAGTACTTC. This sequence encodes CSASLGGNEQYF.

The sample holds many counts of this clonotype. The chain links TRBV2 to TRBJ2-5, with 8 bases fitting TRBD2. V dropped 1 base and J dropped 5; count of bases not matched to a gene: 6. The CDR3 spans 15 residues. Per the germline V gene, CDR1 is SNHLY and CDR2 is FYNNEI. The CDR3 nucleotides are TGTGCCAGCAGTGAAGGGACTAGCCGCGGGGAGACCCAGTACTTC. Translating gives CASSEGTSRGETQYF.